The source of this T cell receptor beta chain is a study of T cells in Graves' hyperthyroidism and ophthalmopathy. In this sample, this clonotype turned up many times. Its target is not known. Germline assignment: CDR1 SGHTA and CDR2 FQGTGA. CDR3 size: 15 residues. Trimming cost V 2 bases and J 7 bases, with 14 bases left between them. Study-level points and caveats: Blood also held most thyroid clonotypes expanded beyond 0.001. The model predicted ophthalmopathy a median approximately 6.3 months before onset. A 13 V-J model separated ophthalmopathy from stable hyperthyroidism.

Researchers amplified the TCR beta CDR3 regions from RNA transcripts. With the HTBI primer set, the TCR CDR3 went through a first round of RT-PCR. MiXCR, applied by TCRdb to the multiplex PCR reads, yields one record per CDR3 protein. The data hold around 530,000 distinct CDR3 sequences, with roughly 15% observed a single time. Uncontrolled infection, other autoimmune disease, pregnancy or lactation excluded patients. The sequencing sample was made of blood. The TCR originated in a woman aged 18-29 years with Graves' ophthalmopathy. The V call is TRBV7-3, the J call TRBJ2-2, with D perhaps TRBD2 (6 bases). The CDR3 here is CASSLVGGSRGELFF. The CDR3 DNA follows: TGTGCCAGCAGCTTAGTCGGGGGATCGCGCGGGGAGCTGTTTTTT.